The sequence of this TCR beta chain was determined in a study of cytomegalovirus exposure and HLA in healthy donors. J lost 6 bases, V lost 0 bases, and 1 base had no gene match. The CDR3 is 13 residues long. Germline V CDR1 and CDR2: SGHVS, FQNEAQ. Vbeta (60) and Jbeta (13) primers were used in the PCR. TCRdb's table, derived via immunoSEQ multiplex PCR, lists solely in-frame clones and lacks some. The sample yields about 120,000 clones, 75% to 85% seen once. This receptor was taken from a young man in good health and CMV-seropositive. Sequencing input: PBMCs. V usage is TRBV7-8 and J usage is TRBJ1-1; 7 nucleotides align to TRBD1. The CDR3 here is CASSLAQGAEAFF. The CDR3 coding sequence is TGTGCCAGCAGCTTAGCGCAGGGGGCTGAAGCTTTCTTT.